A selection of T cell receptor beta chains follows, all from one sample in a study of T cell clones after liver transplantation. The assay was immunoSEQ multiplex PCR, and TCRdb's table has in-frame clones only and misses some. The repertoire holds just over 60,000 clones, with 71% as singletons. This specimen consisted of CD4+ T cells from blood, obtained before liver transplant. The receptors come from a human donor who received a liver transplant. Both conserved end residues are part of each CDR3. D genes are given only for firm matches. Part of the rows lack a size; the others show once, few, many or a class for expanded clones.

>.|.|TRBJ2-1|TRBV5-1
CASSLAVGGYNEQFF
TGCGCCAGCAGCTTGGCCGTCGGGGGTTACAATGAGCAGTTCTTC
>TRBD2|.|TRBJ2-3|TRBV25-1
CASSESGRGGTDTQYF
TGTGCCAGCAGTGAATCAGGGCGGGGGGGCACAGATACGCAGTATTTT
>.|.|TRBJ1-2|TRBV5-4
CASSLRGSTPNYGYTF
TGTGCCAGCAGCTTGAGGGGAAGCACCCCTAACTATGGCTACACCTTC
>.|medium-sized|TRBJ1-6|TRBV2
CASSGQDNSPLHF
TGTGCCAGCAGTGGCCAGGATAATTCACCCCTCCACTTT
>TRBD1|.|TRBJ2-3|TRBV30
CACKGQGAAATQYF
TGTGCCTGTAAGGGACAGGGGGCGGCGGCCACGCAGTATTTT
>.|.|TRBJ2-3|TRBV11-2
CASSLGLERGDTQYF
TGTGCCAGCAGCTTAGGACTCGAGCGTGGCGATACGCAGTATTTT
>TRBD2|once|TRBJ2-1|TRBV9
CASSVGISGHYNEQFF
TGTGCCAGCAGCGTAGGGATTAGCGGGCATTACAATGAGCAGTTCTTC
>TRBD1|.|TRBJ1-5|TRBV19
CASSIGQGNQPQHF
TGTGCCAGTAGTATTGGACAGGGCAATCAGCCCCAGCATTTT
>TRBD2|.|TRBJ2-1|TRBV6-1
CASSEIGAGLAGGNKHVDEQFF
TGTGCCAGCAGTGAAATTGGGGCTGGGCTAGCGGGGGGCAACAAACATGTAGATGAGCAGTTCTTC
>.|.|TRBJ2-7|TRBV28
CASSSTLTYEQYF
TGTGCCAGCAGTTCGACTCTTACCTACGAGCAGTACTTC
>.|few|TRBJ1-6|TRBV15
CATSRGRDNSPLHF
TGTGCCACCAGCAGAGGCAGGGATAATTCACCCCTCCACTTT
>.|.|TRBJ2-3|TRBV28
CASGSGAGTDTQYF
TGTGCCAGCGGGTCAGGGGCCGGCACAGATACGCAGTATTTT
>TRBD1|few|TRBJ1-3|TRBV27
CASSLQGAGNTIYF
TGTGCCAGCAGTTTACAGGGGGCTGGAAACACCATATATTTT
>.|many|TRBJ2-7|TRBV4-1
CASSQAPGSSYEQYF
TGCGCCAGCAGCCAAGCCCCGGGGAGCTCCTACGAGCAGTACTTC